One sample yielded the 17 T cell receptor beta chains listed below, sequenced in a study of shared clonotypes between healthy human individuals. Produced via immunoSEQ multiplex PCR; TCRdb's table is partial and in-frame only. The sample consists of about 2.4 million clones, 93% of them appearing once. Sequencing input: naive CD4+ T cells from PBMCs. Noted subset: CD45RA+ positively selected. These receptor sequences come from a man aged 18 to 29 in good health. Some clones in this sample may be carry-over from other donors' samples.

The gene calls are TRBV7-2 and TRBJ1-5; D remains ambiguous. Germline V gene data show CDR1 as SGHTA and CDR2 as FQGNSA. V was pared by 1 base and J by 0 bases, with 7 bases between. The CDR3 is 15 amino acids. The CDR3 nucleotides are TGTGCCAGCAGCTTAGGGGATTATAGCAATCAGCCCCAGCATTTT. Translation: CASSLGDYSNQPQHF.

As for this clone: An end of the junction differs from the germline gene, which may be a read error. The chain combines TRBV4-1 with TRBJ1-5; D is ambiguous. The germline CDR1 and CDR2 sequences are MGHRA and YSYEKL. The CDR3 covers 14 residues. The CDR3 nucleotides read TGCGCCAGCAGCAAAGAACCCTTTTATCAGCCCCAGCATTTT. Its translation: CASSKEPFYQPQHF.

The J gene is TRBJ2-3, the V gene TRBV9; D possibly uses TRBD1 or TRBD2 (5 bases each). The germline CDR1 and CDR2 sequences are SGDLS and YYNGEE. Trimming removed 0 bases from V and 0 bases from J, with 14 bases in between. The CDR3 spans 17 residues. Written as DNA, the CDR3 is TGTGCCAGCAGCGTAGTGGGGGTAGGACGAAGCACAGATACGCAGTATTTT. This translates into CASSVVGVGRSTDTQYF.

There are a few counts of this clone. This chain joins TRBV18 and TRBJ1-1; tentatively, D is TRBD1 (5 bases). This CDR3 has 13 amino acids. The germline V and J ends were trimmed by 5 bases and 6 bases, with 13 bases remaining between them. Germline V CDR1 and CDR2: KGHSH, LQKENI. The CDR3: CASSASSGAEAFF. CDR3 nucleotides: TGTGCCAGCTCAGCATCTTCGGGGGCTGAAGCTTTCTTT.

The genes are TRBV5-1 and TRBJ1-1, with a possible D match to TRBD1 (5 bases). CDR1 and CDR2 from the germline V gene are SGHRS and YFSETQ. CDR3 size: 15 residues. V was cut by 4 bases and J by 0 bases, with 13 bases left in between. CDR3 residues: CASSTGDGMNTEAFF. The CDR3 DNA reads as TGCGCCAGCAGCACCGGGGACGGAATGAACACTGAAGCTTTCTTT.

The chain combines TRBV6-4 with TRBJ1-1, with 8 bases matching TRBD1. The length of the CDR3 is 14 residues. Germline V CDR1 and CDR2: MRHNA, SNTAGT. The junction had 8 bases not matched to a gene; V was cut back by 6 bases and J by 5 bases. CDR3 region: CASRGQGRGTEAFF. CDR3 nucleotide sequence: TGTGCCAGCAGAGGACAGGGAAGGGGAACTGAAGCTTTCTTT.

DNA of the CDR3: TGTGCCAGCAAAACTAGGGGGGCCGGGGAGCTGTTTTTT. Amino acids: CASKTRGAGELFF. The V and J genes are TRBV2 and TRBJ2-2; D might be TRBD1 or TRBD2, each matching 6 bases. CDR1 is SNHLY and CDR2 is FYNNEI in the germline V gene. This CDR3 region has 13 residues. V was cut by 7 bases and J by 6 bases, with 12 bases left in between. Supplemented by reference TRBV2 and TRBJ2-2, the full variable domain reads EPEVTQTPSHQVTQMGQEVILRCVPISNHLYFYWYRQILGQKVEFLVSFYNNEISEKSEIFDDQFSVERPDGSNFTLKIRSTKLEDSAMYFCASKTRGAGELFFGEGSRLTVL.

The genes are TRBV7-3 and TRBJ2-7; D might be TRBD1 (6 bases). Trimming took 5 bases from V and 2 from J, leaving 16 bases between them. CDR3 length: 15 residues. CDR1 SGHTA and CDR2 FQGTGA come from the germline V gene. This chain's CDR3 is CASSQGMAAAYEQYF. In DNA form, the CDR3 reads TGTGCCAGCAGCCAGGGGATGGCGGCAGCCTACGAGCAGTACTTC.

A word on this clone: At the DNA level, this CDR3 is encoded by other sequences in the same sample as well. This chain connects TRBV11-2 to TRBJ1-2; D perhaps matches TRBD1 (6 bases). The CDR3 extends over 13 amino acids. The V end lost 1 base, the J end lost 4 bases, and 7 bases lay between the germline ends. Germline values: CDR1 SGHAT, CDR2 FQNNGV. This CDR3 is CASSLGTAYGYTF. In DNA, the CDR3 is TGTGCCAGCAGCTTAGGGACAGCCTATGGCTACACCTTC.

V and J are TRBV21-1 and TRBJ2-5. TRBV21-1 is deemed a pseudogene. This CDR3 comprises 21 residues. The DNA for the CDR3 is TGTGCCAGCAGAACCGGGACCGACGGACAAGCCGACCCAGCGAAACAAGAGACCCAGTACTTC. It specifies CASRTGTDGQADPAKQETQYF.

The chain carries TRBV6-5 and TRBJ2-5; D is unresolved. Germline V gene data show CDR1 as MNHEY and CDR2 as SVGAGI. V was clipped by 5 bases and J by 3 bases, with 10 bases between them. This CDR3 is built from 13 residues. The CDR3 coding sequence is TGTGCCAGCAGTCGGGCACAGAAAGAGACCCAGTACTTC. Protein: CASSRAQKETQYF.

This chain connects TRBV2 to TRBJ2-5; weak D call: TRBD2 (5 bases). The ends were cut back, 6 bases at V and 3 bases at J, with 11 bases in the middle. Per the germline V gene, CDR1 is SNHLY and CDR2 is FYNNEI. The CDR3 runs 13 residues. Here the CDR3 DNA reads TGTGCCAGCAGAGATGACGGGGAAGAGACCCAGTACTTC. Translated, it gives CASRDDGEETQYF. The full variable domain, in which reference TRBV2 and TRBJ2-5 provide the parts outside the CDR3, is EPEVTQTPSHQVTQMGQEVILRCVPISNHLYFYWYRQILGQKVEFLVSFYNNEISEKSEIFDDQFSVERPDGSNFTLKIRSTKLEDSAMYFCASRDDGEETQYFGPGTRLLVL.

This chain links TRBV28 with TRBJ1-5; D is possibly TRBD1 (5 bases). This CDR3 comprises 19 residues. The germline CDR1 and CDR2 sequences are MDHEN and SYDVKM. Trimming removed 3 bases from V and 2 bases from J, with 23 bases in between. CDR3 residues: CASSFPREAWRRGNQPQHF. CDR3 DNA: TGTGCCAGCAGTTTTCCCAGGGAGGCCTGGCGTAGGGGCAATCAGCCCCAGCATTTT. Based on the CDR3 plus reference TRBV28 and TRBJ1-5, the full variable domain is DVKVTQSSRYLVKRTGEKVFLECVQDMDHENMFWYRQDPGLGLRLIYFSYDVKMKEKGDIPEGYSVSREKKERFSLILESASTNQTSMYLCASSFPREAWRRGNQPQHFGDGTRLSIL.

The chain couples TRBV6-1 to TRBJ2-5; D may correspond to TRBD1 or TRBD2 (6 bases each). The CDR3 consists of 14 residues. CDR1 and CDR2 from the germline V gene are MNHNS and SASEGT. Between the trimmed V and J ends, which lost 6 bases and 5 bases, there was a span of 16 bases. The CDR3 loop reads CASRAVVGGETQYF. The DNA for the CDR3 is TGTGCCAGCAGGGCCGTCGTAGGGGGGGAGACCCAGTACTTC.

The chain links TRBV27 to TRBJ1-4; D is possibly TRBD1 (6 bases). With 0 bases removed from V and 7 bases from J, the gap between germline ends came to 12 bases. Germline assignment: CDR1 MNHEY and CDR2 SMNVEV (reference sequence). This CDR3 has 15 residues. As DNA, the CDR3 is TGTGCCAGCAGTTTATCATGGGGGGCGCGTGAAAAACTGTTTTTT. Its protein product is CASSLSWGAREKLFF.

The chain uses TRBV6-6 and TRBJ2-7, with D perhaps assigned TRBD1 or TRBD2 (6 bases each). This CDR3 is 13 amino acids long. Germline assignment: CDR1 MNHNY and CDR2 SVGAGI (reference sequence). V was shortened by 7 bases and J by 2 bases, with 12 bases between the two germline ends. CDR3 bases: TGTGCCAGCACCTCGGGGGCTACCTACGAGCAGTACTTC. As protein: CASTSGATYEQYF.

The chain joins TRBV5-1 to TRBJ2-3; TRBD2 matches at 7 bases. The J segment lost 2 bases and the V segment lost 3 bases, leaving 6 bases of the junction unmatched. The germline CDR1 and CDR2 sequences are SGHRS and YFSETQ. The CDR3 is made up of 15 amino acids. The DNA of the CDR3 is TGCGCCAGCAGCTCCGGGGGGAGCGCCACAGATACGCAGTATTTT. Its translation: CASSSGGSATDTQYF.